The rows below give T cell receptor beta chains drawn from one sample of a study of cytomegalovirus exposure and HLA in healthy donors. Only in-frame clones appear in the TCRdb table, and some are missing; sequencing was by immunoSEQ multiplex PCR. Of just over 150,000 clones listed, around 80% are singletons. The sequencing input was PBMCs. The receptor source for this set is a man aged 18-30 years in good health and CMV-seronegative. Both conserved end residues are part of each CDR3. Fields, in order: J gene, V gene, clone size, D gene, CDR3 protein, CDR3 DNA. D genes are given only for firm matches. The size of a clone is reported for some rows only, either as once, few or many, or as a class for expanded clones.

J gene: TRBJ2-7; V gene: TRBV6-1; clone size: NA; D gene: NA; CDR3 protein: CASSGESSESSYEQYF; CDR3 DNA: TGTGCCAGCAGTGGGGAGAGTTCCGAGTCGTCCTACGAGCAGTACTTC
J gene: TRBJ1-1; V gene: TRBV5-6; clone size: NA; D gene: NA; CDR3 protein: CASIRWGVNTEAFF; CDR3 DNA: TGTGCCAGCATCCGTTGGGGGGTAAACACTGAAGCTTTCTTT
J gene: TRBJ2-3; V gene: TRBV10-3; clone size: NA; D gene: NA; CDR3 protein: CAISGTSRQYF; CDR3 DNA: TGTGCCATCAGTGGTACTAGCAGACAGTATTTT
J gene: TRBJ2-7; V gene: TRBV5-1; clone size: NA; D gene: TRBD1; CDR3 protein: CASSLAPGTAYEQYF; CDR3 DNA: TGCGCCAGCAGCTTGGCCCCCGGGACAGCCTACGAGCAGTACTTC
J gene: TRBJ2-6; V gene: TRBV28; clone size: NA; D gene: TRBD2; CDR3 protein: CATFGGSAGANVLTF; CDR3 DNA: TGTGCCACCTTTGGCGGGAGCGCTGGGGCCAACGTCCTGACTTTC
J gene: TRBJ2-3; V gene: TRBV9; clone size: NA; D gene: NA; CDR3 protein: CASSPSVAASTDTQYF; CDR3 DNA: TGTGCCAGCAGCCCCTCGGTAGCGGCAAGCACAGATACGCAGTATTTT
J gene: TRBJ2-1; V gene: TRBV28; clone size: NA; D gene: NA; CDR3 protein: CASRPWGRSYNEQFF; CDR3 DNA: TGTGCCAGCAGGCCCTGGGGGCGCTCCTACAATGAGCAGTTCTTC
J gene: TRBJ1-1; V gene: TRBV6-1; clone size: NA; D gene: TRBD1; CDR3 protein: CASRAGGRNTEAFF; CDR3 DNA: TGTGCCAGCAGGGCAGGGGGGAGGAACACTGAAGCTTTCTTT
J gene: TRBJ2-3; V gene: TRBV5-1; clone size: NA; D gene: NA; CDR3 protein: CASSLVERITDTQYF; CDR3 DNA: TGCGCCAGCAGCTTGGTGGAGCGTATCACAGATACGCAGTATTTT
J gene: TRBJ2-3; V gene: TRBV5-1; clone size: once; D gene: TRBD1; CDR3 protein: CASRLTGTGRTDTQYF; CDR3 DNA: TGCGCCAGCAGGCTAACCGGGACAGGGAGAACAGATACGCAGTATTTT
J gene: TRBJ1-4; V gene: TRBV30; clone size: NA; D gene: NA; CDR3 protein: CAWSGAQGPNEKLFF; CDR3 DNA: TGTGCCTGGAGTGGCGCACAGGGACCTAATGAAAAACTGTTTTTT
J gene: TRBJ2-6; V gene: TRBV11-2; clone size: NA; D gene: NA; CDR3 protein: CASSLQSWANVLTF; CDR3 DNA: TGTGCCAGCAGCTTACAGTCTTGGGCCAACGTCCTGACTTTC
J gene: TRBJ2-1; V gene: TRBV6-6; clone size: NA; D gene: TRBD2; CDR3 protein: CASSYSILAGSHEQFF; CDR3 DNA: TGTGCCAGCAGTTACTCGATATTAGCGGGTTCCCATGAGCAGTTCTTC
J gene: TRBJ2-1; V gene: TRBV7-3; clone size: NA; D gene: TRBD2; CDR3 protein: CASSLYSGTNFNEQFF; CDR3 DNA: TGTGCCAGCAGCTTATACTCCGGGACTAACTTCAATGAGCAGTTCTTC
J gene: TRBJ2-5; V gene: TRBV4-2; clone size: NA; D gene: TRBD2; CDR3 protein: CASSQGSSLRGDLQETQYF; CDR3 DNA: TGTGCCAGCAGCCAAGGGTCCTCCCTACGGGGGGACCTACAAGAGACCCAGTACTTC
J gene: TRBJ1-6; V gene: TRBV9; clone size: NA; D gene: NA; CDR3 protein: CASSVAQSYNSPLHF; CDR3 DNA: TGTGCCAGCAGCGTAGCACAGTCCTATAATTCACCCCTCCACTTT
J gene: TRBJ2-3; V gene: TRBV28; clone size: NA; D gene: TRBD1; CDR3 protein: CASSLVDRGYTDTQYF; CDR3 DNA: TGTGCCAGCAGTCTTGTGGACAGGGGATACACAGATACGCAGTATTTT
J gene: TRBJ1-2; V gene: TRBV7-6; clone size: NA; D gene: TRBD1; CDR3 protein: CASSLGTGVYGYTF; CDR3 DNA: TGTGCCAGCAGTCTAGGGACAGGGGTTTATGGCTACACCTTC
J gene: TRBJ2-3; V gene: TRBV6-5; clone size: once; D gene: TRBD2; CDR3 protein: CASNPGTSGTDTQYF; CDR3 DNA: TGTGCCAGCAACCCCGGGACTAGCGGCACAGATACGCAGTATTTT
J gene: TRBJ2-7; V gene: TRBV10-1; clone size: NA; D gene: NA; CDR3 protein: CASSEVGPLHTYEQYF; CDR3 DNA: TGCGCCAGCAGTGAGGTTGGCCCCCTTCATACCTACGAGCAGTACTTC
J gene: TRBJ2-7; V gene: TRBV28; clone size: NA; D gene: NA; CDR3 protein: CASSSAAVTFGSYEQYF; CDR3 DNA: TGTGCCAGCAGCTCGGCAGCAGTGACTTTCGGCTCCTACGAGCAGTACTTC
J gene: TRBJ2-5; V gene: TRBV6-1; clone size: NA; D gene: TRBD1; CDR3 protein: CASRPTGNTETQYF; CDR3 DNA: TGTGCCAGCAGACCGACAGGGAATACAGAGACCCAGTACTTC
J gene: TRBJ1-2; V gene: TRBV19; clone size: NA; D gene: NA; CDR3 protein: CASSFSTTATNYGYTF; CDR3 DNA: TGTGCCAGTAGTTTCAGTACGACAGCGACTAACTATGGCTACACCTTC
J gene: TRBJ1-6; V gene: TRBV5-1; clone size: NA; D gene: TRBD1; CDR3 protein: CASSLAPTGDSPLHF; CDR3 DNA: TGCGCCAGCAGCTTGGCCCCGACAGGGGACTCACCCCTCCACTTT
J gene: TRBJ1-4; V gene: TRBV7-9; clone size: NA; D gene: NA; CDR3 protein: CSSSPPGTTTTNEKLFF; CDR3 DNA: TGTTCCAGCAGCCCACCGGGAACCACGACAACTAATGAAAAACTGTTTTTT
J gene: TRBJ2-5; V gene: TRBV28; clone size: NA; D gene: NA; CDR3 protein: CASSPPGVSGIQETQYF; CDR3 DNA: TGTGCCAGCAGTCCCCCAGGGGTGTCAGGGATACAAGAGACCCAGTACTTC
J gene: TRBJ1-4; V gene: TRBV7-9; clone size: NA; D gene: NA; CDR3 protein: CASSRSNYNEKLFF; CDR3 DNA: TGTGCCAGCAGCCGGAGTAATTACAATGAAAAACTGTTTTTT
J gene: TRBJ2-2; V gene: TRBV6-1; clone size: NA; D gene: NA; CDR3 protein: CASSGVQGSTGELFF; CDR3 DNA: TGTGCCAGCAGTGGGGTACAGGGATCCACCGGGGAGCTGTTTTTT
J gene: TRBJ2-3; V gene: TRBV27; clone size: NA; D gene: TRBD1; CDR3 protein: CASSTLRTGRTDTQYF; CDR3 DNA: TGTGCCAGCAGCACCCTCCGGACAGGGAGGACAGATACGCAGTATTTT
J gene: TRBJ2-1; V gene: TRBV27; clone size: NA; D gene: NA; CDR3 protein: CASSLSMGGGAGQFF; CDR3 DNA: TGTGCCAGCAGTTTATCGATGGGGGGGGGCGCGGGGCAGTTCTTC
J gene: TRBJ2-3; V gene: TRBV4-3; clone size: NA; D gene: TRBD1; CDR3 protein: CASSPTTMAGQGEDTQYF; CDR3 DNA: TGCGCCAGCAGCCCTACCACGATGGCGGGACAGGGGGAAGATACGCAGTATTTT
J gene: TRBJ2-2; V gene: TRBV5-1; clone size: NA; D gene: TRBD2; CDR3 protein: CASSLALAGGSGELFF; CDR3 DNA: TGCGCCAGCAGCTTGGCCCTAGCGGGGGGTTCCGGGGAGCTGTTTTTT
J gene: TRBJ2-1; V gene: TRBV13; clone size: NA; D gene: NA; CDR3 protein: CASSQYNEQFF; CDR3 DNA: TGTGCCAGCAGCCAGTACAATGAGCAGTTCTTC
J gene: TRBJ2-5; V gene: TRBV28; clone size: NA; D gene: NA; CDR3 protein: CASSSPRTPRDQETQYF; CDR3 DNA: TGCGCCAGCAGTTCGCCCCGAACTCCCAGGGACCAAGAGACCCAGTACTTC
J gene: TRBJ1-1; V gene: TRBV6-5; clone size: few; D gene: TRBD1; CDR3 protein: CASSYIRTGGNTEAFF; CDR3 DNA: TGTGCCAGCAGTTATATTCGGACAGGGGGCAACACTGAAGCTTTCTTT
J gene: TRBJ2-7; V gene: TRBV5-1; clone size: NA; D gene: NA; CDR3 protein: CASSLSRYEQYF; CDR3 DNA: TGCGCCAGCAGCCTCTCCCGTTACGAGCAGTACTTC
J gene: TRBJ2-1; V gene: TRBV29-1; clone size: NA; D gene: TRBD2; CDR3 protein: CSVVRLAGRNEQFF; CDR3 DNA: TGCAGCGTTGTAAGGCTAGCGGGACGGAATGAGCAGTTCTTC
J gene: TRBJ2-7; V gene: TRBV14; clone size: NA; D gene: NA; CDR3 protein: CASSQVRGYEQYF; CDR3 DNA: TGTGCCAGCAGCCAAGTTAGGGGCTACGAGCAGTACTTC
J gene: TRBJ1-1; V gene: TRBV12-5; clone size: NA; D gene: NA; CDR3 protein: CASGLGQMNTEAFF; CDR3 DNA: TGTGCTAGTGGTTTGGGGCAGATGAACACTGAAGCTTTCTTT